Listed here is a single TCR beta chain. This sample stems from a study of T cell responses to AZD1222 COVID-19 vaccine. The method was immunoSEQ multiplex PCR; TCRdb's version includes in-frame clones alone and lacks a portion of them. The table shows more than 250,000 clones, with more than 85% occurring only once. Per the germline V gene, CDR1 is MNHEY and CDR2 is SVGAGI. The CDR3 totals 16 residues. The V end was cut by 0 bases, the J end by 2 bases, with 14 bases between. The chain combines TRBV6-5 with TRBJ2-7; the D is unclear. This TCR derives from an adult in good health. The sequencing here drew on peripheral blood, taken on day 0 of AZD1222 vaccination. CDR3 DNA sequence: TGTGCCAGCAGTTACTCGATCGGCGGCGTTACCTACGAGCAGTACTTC. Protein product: CASSYSIGGVTYEQYF.